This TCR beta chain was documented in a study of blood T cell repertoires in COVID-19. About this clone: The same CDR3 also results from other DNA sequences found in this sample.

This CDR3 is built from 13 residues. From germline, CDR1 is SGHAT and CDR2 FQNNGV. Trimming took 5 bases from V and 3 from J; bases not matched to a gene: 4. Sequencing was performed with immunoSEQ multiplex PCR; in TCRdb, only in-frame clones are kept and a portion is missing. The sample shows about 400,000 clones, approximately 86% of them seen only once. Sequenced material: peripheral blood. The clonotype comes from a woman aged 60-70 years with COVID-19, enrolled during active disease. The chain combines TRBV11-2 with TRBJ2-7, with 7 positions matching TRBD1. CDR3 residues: CASSPGTVYEQYF. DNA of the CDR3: TGTGCCAGCAGCCCGGGGACAGTCTACGAGCAGTACTTC.